This T cell receptor beta chain was sequenced during a study of CD8+ T cells in alopecia areata. Points from the study as a whole: Tissue-resident alphabeta T cells belonging to normal skin likewise get sequenced within scalp specimens. Compared with mice, patients displayed less clear TCR sharing, possibly for HLA-related reasons.

cDNA serving as the sequencing template came from extracted, reverse transcribed RNA. Libraries were prepared by immunoSEQ multiplex PCR; TCRdb keeps only in-frame clonotypes and omits some of them. The sample holds some 170,000 clones; just under 60% are singletons and the top ten take approximately 15%. From alopecia areata patients, lesional scalp punch biopsies and peripheral blood were collected. PBMCs were stained for CD3, CD4 and CD8, and CD4+ and CD8+ T cells were sorted. As to this clone: Its cognate antigen is unknown.

Between the trimmed V and J ends, which lost 2 bases and 1 base, there was a span of 5 bases. Germline loops: CDR1 MNHEY, CDR2 SVGAGI. CDR3 length: 13 residues. The V gene is TRBV6-5, the J gene TRBJ1-2; TRBD1 might be the D (5 bases). The receptor comes from a human donor with alopecia areata. The source material was CD4+ T cells sorted from blood, sampled at week 0. The CDR3 DNA sequence: TGTGCCAGCAGTTACGACAGTAACTATGGCTACACCTTC. It yields the protein CASSYDSNYGYTF.